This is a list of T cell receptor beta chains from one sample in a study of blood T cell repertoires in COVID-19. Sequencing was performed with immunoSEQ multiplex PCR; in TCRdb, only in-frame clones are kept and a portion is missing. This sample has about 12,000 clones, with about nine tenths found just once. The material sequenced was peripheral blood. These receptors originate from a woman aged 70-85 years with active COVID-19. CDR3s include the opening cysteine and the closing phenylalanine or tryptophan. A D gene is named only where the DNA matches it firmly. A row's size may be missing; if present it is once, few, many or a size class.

CDR3aa: CASSLVLGGPSSGGIQYF
CDR3nt: TGTGCCAGCAGCTTAGTCCTGGGCGGGCCCAGCTCGGGAGGCATTCAGTACTTC
d_gene: TRBD2
len: 18
v_gene: TRBV13
abundance: NA
j_gene: TRBJ2-4

CDR3aa: CASSYSSGTYEQYF
CDR3nt: TGTGCCAGCAGTTACTCGTCTGGGACTTACGAGCAGTACTTC
d_gene: NA
len: 14
v_gene: TRBV6-2/TRBV6-3
abundance: NA
j_gene: TRBJ2-7

CDR3aa: CASDDRGSLGYGYTF
CDR3nt: TGTGCCAGCGACGACAGGGGGTCGCTTGGCTATGGCTACACCTTC
d_gene: TRBD1
len: 15
v_gene: TRBV19
abundance: once
j_gene: TRBJ1-2

CDR3aa: CASSPRASGKTGELFF
CDR3nt: TGTGCCAGCAGCCCCAGGGCTAGCGGGAAGACCGGGGAGCTGTTTTTT
d_gene: TRBD2
len: 16
v_gene: TRBV11-2
abundance: NA
j_gene: TRBJ2-2

CDR3aa: CASSIDGTSGGTDTQYF
CDR3nt: TGTGCCAGTAGTATAGATGGGACTAGCGGGGGCACAGATACGCAGTATTTT
d_gene: TRBD2
len: 17
v_gene: TRBV19
abundance: NA
j_gene: TRBJ2-3

CDR3aa: CASSPGTGYYNEQFF
CDR3nt: TGTGCCAGCAGTCCAGGGACAGGGTACTACAATGAGCAGTTCTTC
d_gene: TRBD1
len: 15
v_gene: TRBV27
abundance: NA
j_gene: TRBJ2-1

CDR3aa: CASSPSGRMNEQFF
CDR3nt: TGTGCCAGCAGTCCGAGCGGGAGAATGAATGAGCAGTTCTTC
d_gene: TRBD2
len: 14
v_gene: TRBV6-6
abundance: NA
j_gene: TRBJ2-1

CDR3aa: CASSLGREGLIFTDTQYF
CDR3nt: TGTGCCAGCAGTTTGGGGCGGGAGGGCCTAATTTTCACAGATACGCAGTATTTT
d_gene: TRBD2
len: 18
v_gene: TRBV28
abundance: NA
j_gene: TRBJ2-3

CDR3aa: CASSFQREGYTGELFF
CDR3nt: TGTGCCAGCTCATTCCAGCGGGAGGGCTACACCGGGGAGCTGTTTTTT
d_gene: TRBD2
len: 16
v_gene: TRBV18
abundance: once
j_gene: TRBJ2-2

CDR3aa: CASSPPTSSGSSYEQYF
CDR3nt: TGTGCCAGCAGTCCGCCGACTAGCTCCGGTAGCTCCTACGAGCAGTACTTC
d_gene: TRBD2
len: 17
v_gene: TRBV6-6
abundance: NA
j_gene: TRBJ2-7

CDR3aa: CASSSSGRSSTDTQYF
CDR3nt: TGTGCCAGCAGCTCCTCCGGCAGGTCTAGCACAGATACGCAGTATTTT
d_gene: NA
len: 16
v_gene: TRBV28
abundance: NA
j_gene: TRBJ2-3

CDR3aa: CASSPKDRVYNQPQHF
CDR3nt: TGTGCCAGCAGTCCGAAGGACAGGGTATACAATCAGCCCCAGCATTTT
d_gene: TRBD1
len: 16
v_gene: TRBV6-2/TRBV6-3
abundance: NA
j_gene: TRBJ1-5

CDR3aa: CASSLDGGSYNEQFF
CDR3nt: TGCGCCAGCAGCTTGGACGGGGGCTCCTACAATGAGCAGTTCTTC
d_gene: NA
len: 15
v_gene: TRBV5-1
abundance: NA
j_gene: TRBJ2-1

CDR3aa: CASSYTRGGGGDTQYF
CDR3nt: TGTGCCAGCAGTTACACACGCGGGGGAGGAGGTGATACGCAGTATTTT
d_gene: TRBD2
len: 16
v_gene: TRBV6-6
abundance: NA
j_gene: TRBJ2-3

CDR3aa: CASSLADSRGNEQFF
CDR3nt: TGTGCCAGCAGCTTAGCGGACTCTCGGGGGAATGAGCAGTTCTTC
d_gene: NA
len: 15
v_gene: TRBV7-2
abundance: NA
j_gene: TRBJ2-1

CDR3aa: CASSLDRNYGYTF
CDR3nt: TGTGCCAGCAGCTTGGACAGGAACTATGGCTACACCTTC
d_gene: NA
len: 13
v_gene: TRBV5-6
abundance: NA
j_gene: TRBJ1-2

CDR3aa: CASSRRETSGYNEQFF
CDR3nt: TGTGCCAGCAGCAGGCGCGAGACTAGCGGCTACAATGAGCAGTTCTTC
d_gene: NA
len: 16
v_gene: TRBV21-1
abundance: NA
j_gene: TRBJ2-1

CDR3aa: CASSVAGGPTDTQYF
CDR3nt: TGTGCCAGCAGCGTAGCTGGGGGCCCCACAGATACGCAGTATTTT
d_gene: NA
len: 15
v_gene: TRBV9
abundance: NA
j_gene: TRBJ2-3

CDR3aa: CASSLGQGNEKLFF
CDR3nt: TGCGCCAGCAGCTTGGGGCAGGGCAATGAAAAACTGTTTTTT
d_gene: NA
len: 14
v_gene: TRBV5-1
abundance: NA
j_gene: TRBJ1-4

CDR3aa: CASSQGRDVFYEQYF
CDR3nt: TGTGCCAGCAGCCAAGGCAGGGATGTATTCTACGAGCAGTACTTC
d_gene: NA
len: 15
v_gene: TRBV3-1/TRBV3-2
abundance: NA
j_gene: TRBJ2-7

CDR3aa: CASSLVEGQNSPLHF
CDR3nt: TGTGCCAGCAGTTTGGTCGAGGGCCAAAATTCACCCCTCCACTTT
d_gene: NA
len: 15
v_gene: TRBV28
abundance: few
j_gene: TRBJ1-6

CDR3aa: CASSRTSGNTGELFF
CDR3nt: TGTGCCAGCAGTCGGACTAGCGGCAACACCGGGGAGCTGTTTTTT
d_gene: TRBD2
len: 15
v_gene: TRBV6-2/TRBV6-3
abundance: NA
j_gene: TRBJ2-2

CDR3aa: CSVEDPPGQFTGYTF
CDR3nt: TGCAGCGTTGAAGATCCCCCAGGCCAATTCACGGGCTACACCTTC
d_gene: NA
len: 15
v_gene: TRBV29-1
abundance: NA
j_gene: TRBJ1-2

CDR3aa: CAWTARRASGRRGETQYF
CDR3nt: TGTGCCTGGACCGCCCGGAGGGCTAGCGGGAGACGCGGGGAGACCCAGTACTTC
d_gene: TRBD2
len: 18
v_gene: TRBV30
abundance: NA
j_gene: TRBJ2-5

CDR3aa: CASRRSSFTETQYF
CDR3nt: TGTGCCAGCAGGAGGTCGTCCTTCACGGAGACCCAGTACTTC
d_gene: NA
len: 14
v_gene: TRBV6-5
abundance: NA
j_gene: TRBJ2-5

CDR3aa: CASSFPGLAGYEQFF
CDR3nt: TGTGCCAGCAGCTTCCCAGGACTAGCGGGATATGAGCAGTTCTTC
d_gene: TRBD2
len: 15
v_gene: TRBV7-8
abundance: once
j_gene: TRBJ2-1

CDR3aa: CAMSPGLQGEQYF
CDR3nt: TGTGCCATGTCCCCGGGATTACAGGGCGAGCAGTACTTC
d_gene: NA
len: 13
v_gene: TRBV10-3
abundance: NA
j_gene: TRBJ2-7

CDR3aa: CASSVTEYSNQPQHF
CDR3nt: TGTGCCAGTAGTGTGACAGAGTATAGCAATCAGCCCCAGCATTTT
d_gene: NA
len: 15
v_gene: TRBV19
abundance: NA
j_gene: TRBJ1-5

CDR3aa: CASSVAGGGQETQYF
CDR3nt: TGTGCCAGCAGCGTAGCGGGAGGGGGTCAAGAGACCCAGTACTTC
d_gene: TRBD2
len: 15
v_gene: TRBV28
abundance: NA
j_gene: TRBJ2-5

CDR3aa: CASSLAAGVSYNEQFF
CDR3nt: TGTGCCAGCAGCTTGGCGGCGGGAGTCTCCTACAATGAGCAGTTCTTC
d_gene: TRBD2
len: 16
v_gene: TRBV5-4
abundance: NA
j_gene: TRBJ2-1

CDR3aa: CASSSRLAGVNEQFF
CDR3nt: TGTGCCAGCAGTTCTCGACTAGCGGGAGTTAATGAGCAGTTCTTC
d_gene: TRBD2
len: 15
v_gene: TRBV28
abundance: NA
j_gene: TRBJ2-1

CDR3aa: CASSPLPQGTRETQYF
CDR3nt: TGTGCCAGCTCACCACTACCACAGGGCACGCGGGAGACCCAGTACTTC
d_gene: NA
len: 16
v_gene: TRBV18
abundance: NA
j_gene: TRBJ2-5

CDR3aa: CASSLLESSYEQYF
CDR3nt: TGCGCCAGCAGCTTATTGGAGAGCTCCTACGAGCAGTACTTC
d_gene: NA
len: 14
v_gene: TRBV5-1
abundance: NA
j_gene: TRBJ2-7

CDR3aa: CASSSGQGGIAGGSRSSYNEQFF
CDR3nt: TGCGCCAGCAGCTCAGGACAGGGAGGGATTGCGGGAGGGTCCCGGAGCTCCTACAATGAGCAGTTCTTC
d_gene: NA
len: 23
v_gene: TRBV5-1
abundance: NA
j_gene: TRBJ2-1

CDR3aa: CASFSVMNTEAFF
CDR3nt: TGTGCCAGTTTCTCGGTTATGAACACTGAAGCTTTCTTT
d_gene: NA
len: 13
v_gene: TRBV12-3/TRBV12-4
abundance: once
j_gene: TRBJ1-1

CDR3aa: CASSFSRAGAGELFF
CDR3nt: TGTGCCAGCAGCTTTAGTCGGGCGGGAGCCGGGGAGCTGTTTTTT
d_gene: TRBD2
len: 15
v_gene: TRBV7-2
abundance: NA
j_gene: TRBJ2-2

CDR3aa: CASSQERSTEAFF
CDR3nt: TGCGCCAGCAGCCAAGAGCGAAGCACTGAAGCTTTCTTT
d_gene: NA
len: 13
v_gene: TRBV4-3
abundance: NA
j_gene: TRBJ1-1

CDR3aa: CASSLPGGREQYF
CDR3nt: TGCGCCAGCAGCTTGCCAGGGGGTCGCGAGCAGTACTTC
d_gene: TRBD1
len: 13
v_gene: TRBV5-1
abundance: NA
j_gene: TRBJ2-7

CDR3aa: CASSFVTSGRSYEQYF
CDR3nt: TGTGCCAGCAGCTTTGTCACTAGCGGGAGGTCCTACGAGCAGTACTTC
d_gene: TRBD2
len: 16
v_gene: TRBV7-8
abundance: NA
j_gene: TRBJ2-7

CDR3aa: CASSERQGTYNEQFF
CDR3nt: TGTGCCAGCAGCGAACGACAGGGCACCTACAATGAGCAGTTCTTC
d_gene: TRBD1
len: 15
v_gene: TRBV11-3
abundance: NA
j_gene: TRBJ2-1

CDR3aa: CATSRVSAGGVYIEQFF
CDR3nt: TGTGCCACCAGCAGAGTCTCAGCGGGAGGGGTTTATATTGAGCAGTTCTTC
d_gene: TRBD2
len: 17
v_gene: TRBV15
abundance: NA
j_gene: TRBJ2-1

CDR3aa: CASSLGLAFATGELFF
CDR3nt: TGTGCCAGCAGCTTAGGACTAGCGTTCGCGACCGGGGAGCTGTTTTTT
d_gene: TRBD2
len: 16
v_gene: TRBV7-2
abundance: NA
j_gene: TRBJ2-2

CDR3aa: CASSLAWQNTGELFF
CDR3nt: TGTGCCAGCAGCTTAGCATGGCAGAACACCGGGGAGCTGTTTTTT
d_gene: NA
len: 15
v_gene: TRBV7-9
abundance: NA
j_gene: TRBJ2-2

CDR3aa: CASSRTSGRETQYF
CDR3nt: TGTGCCAGCAGTAGGACTAGCGGGAGAGAGACCCAGTACTTC
d_gene: TRBD2
len: 14
v_gene: TRBV2
abundance: NA
j_gene: TRBJ2-5

CDR3aa: CASSTSNTYEQYF
CDR3nt: TGTGCCAGCAGCACCTCTAATACCTACGAGCAGTACTTC
d_gene: NA
len: 13
v_gene: TRBV27
abundance: NA
j_gene: TRBJ2-7

CDR3aa: CASGGLAETYEQYF
CDR3nt: TGTGCCAGCGGGGGACTAGCGGAGACCTACGAGCAGTACTTC
d_gene: TRBD2
len: 14
v_gene: TRBV11-2
abundance: NA
j_gene: TRBJ2-7

CDR3aa: CASSRTGGRNEKLFF
CDR3nt: TGCGCCAGCAGCCGGACAGGGGGCAGGAATGAAAAACTGTTTTTT
d_gene: TRBD1
len: 15
v_gene: TRBV4-3
abundance: NA
j_gene: TRBJ1-4

CDR3aa: CASSIGRVNTQYF
CDR3nt: TGTGCCAGTAGTATTGGGAGGGTGAATACGCAGTATTTT
d_gene: TRBD2
len: 13
v_gene: TRBV19
abundance: NA
j_gene: TRBJ2-3

CDR3aa: CATSRERDGTDTQYF
CDR3nt: TGTGCCACCAGCAGAGAACGGGATGGCACAGATACGCAGTATTTT
d_gene: NA
len: 15
v_gene: TRBV15
abundance: NA
j_gene: TRBJ2-3

CDR3aa: CASSQDRAVGLAGDTQYF
CDR3nt: TGCGCCAGCAGCCAAGATCGGGCAGTGGGACTAGCGGGAGATACGCAGTATTTT
d_gene: TRBD2
len: 18
v_gene: TRBV4-3
abundance: NA
j_gene: TRBJ2-3

CDR3aa: CSVERGTYTQYF
CDR3nt: TGCAGCGTTGAAAGGGGCACATATACGCAGTATTTT
d_gene: NA
len: 12
v_gene: TRBV29-1
abundance: NA
j_gene: TRBJ2-3

CDR3aa: CASSYSTGSLEQYF
CDR3nt: TGTGCCAGCAGTTACTCGACAGGTTCGTTGGAGCAGTACTTC
d_gene: NA
len: 14
v_gene: TRBV6-5
abundance: NA
j_gene: TRBJ2-7

CDR3aa: CASSLERAPEAFF
CDR3nt: TGTGCCAGCAGCTTAGAGAGGGCCCCTGAAGCTTTCTTT
d_gene: NA
len: 13
v_gene: TRBV7-2
abundance: NA
j_gene: TRBJ1-1